This T cell receptor beta chain appears in the sequencing data of a study of PD-1 blockade in classical Hodgkin lymphoma. The data were produced by immunoSEQ multiplex PCR, yet TCRdb's version contains in-frame clones alone and is incomplete. The table lists 25,000 to 30,000 clones, roughly 90% of them singletons. Germline V gene data show CDR1 as ENHRY and CDR2 as SYGVKD. The ends lost 6 bases at V and 6 bases at J; junction bases unmatched: 6. The CDR3 is 13 residues long. Time point described: newly diagnosed, previously untreated cHL patient sample. Magnetic negative selection was used to purify CD4+ T cells from PBMCs that had been thawed. Peripheral samples used as comparators were newly diagnosed, untreated classical Hodgkin lymphoma PBMCs.

Sample: CD4+ T cells from blood. The J gene is TRBJ1-1, the V gene TRBV10-3; 8 bases agree with TRBD1. This clonotype originated in a human donor with classical Hodgkin lymphoma. The chain's CDR3 is CAIRGQGVAEAFF. The CDR3 DNA reads TGTGCCATCAGAGGACAGGGCGTCGCTGAAGCTTTCTTT.